The clone carrying this T cell receptor beta chain came up once. Its cognate antigen is unknown. This entry belongs to a study of shared clonotypes between healthy human individuals. Overall study results and limits: Clonotype sharing among donors was expected to depend on sequencing depth.

CD4+ cells underwent separation, giving CD45RA+ naive and CD45RA-negative memory subsets. Trimming removed 3 bases at V and 0 bases at J, with 12 bases between. Germline loops: CDR1 SQVTM, CDR2 ANQGSEA. This CDR3 contains 15 residues. Sequencing used immunoSEQ multiplex PCR; TCRdb keeps in-frame clones, though not all of them. The sample lists approximately 2.1 million clones, approximately 95% occurring once. Material: naive CD4+ T cells from PBMCs. Stated subset: CD45RA+ positively selected. This chain connects TRBV29-1 to TRBJ2-1, with unresolved D. This clonotype was obtained from a man younger than 35 in good health. Some clones in this sample may be carry-over from other donors' samples. This chain's CDR3 is CSVDGRSRSYNEQFF. In DNA, the CDR3 is TGCAGCGTTGATGGGCGGAGCCGCTCCTACAATGAGCAGTTCTTC.